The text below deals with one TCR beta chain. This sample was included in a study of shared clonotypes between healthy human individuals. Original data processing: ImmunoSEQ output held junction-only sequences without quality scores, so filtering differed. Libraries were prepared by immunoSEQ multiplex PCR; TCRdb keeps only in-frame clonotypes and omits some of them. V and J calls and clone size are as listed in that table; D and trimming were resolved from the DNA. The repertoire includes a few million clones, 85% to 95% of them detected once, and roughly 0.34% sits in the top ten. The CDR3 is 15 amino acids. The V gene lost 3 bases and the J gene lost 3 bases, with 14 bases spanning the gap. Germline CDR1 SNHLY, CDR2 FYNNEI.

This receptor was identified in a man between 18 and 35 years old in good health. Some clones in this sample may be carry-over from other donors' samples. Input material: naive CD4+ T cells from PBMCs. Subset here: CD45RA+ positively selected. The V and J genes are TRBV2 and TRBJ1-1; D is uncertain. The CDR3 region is CASSDMRGGDTEAFF. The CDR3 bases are TGTGCCAGCAGTGATATGCGGGGTGGGGACACTGAAGCTTTCTTT.